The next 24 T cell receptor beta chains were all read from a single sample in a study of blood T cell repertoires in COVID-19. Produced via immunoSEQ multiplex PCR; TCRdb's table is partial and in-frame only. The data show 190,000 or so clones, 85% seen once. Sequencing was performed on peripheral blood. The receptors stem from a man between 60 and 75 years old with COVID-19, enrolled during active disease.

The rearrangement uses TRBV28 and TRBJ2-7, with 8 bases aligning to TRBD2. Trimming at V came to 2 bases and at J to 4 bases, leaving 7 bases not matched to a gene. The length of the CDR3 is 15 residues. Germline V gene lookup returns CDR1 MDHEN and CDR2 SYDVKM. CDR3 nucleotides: TGTGCCAGCAGTTTAAGTAGCGGGAACGGGTACGAGCAGTACTTC. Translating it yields CASSLSSGNGYEQYF.

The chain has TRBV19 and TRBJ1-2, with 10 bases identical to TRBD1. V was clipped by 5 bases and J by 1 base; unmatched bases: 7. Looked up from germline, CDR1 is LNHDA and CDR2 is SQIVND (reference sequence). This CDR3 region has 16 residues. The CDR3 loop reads CASSQRRDRGNYGYTF. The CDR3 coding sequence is TGTGCCAGTAGTCAACGCCGGGACAGGGGTAACTATGGCTACACCTTC.

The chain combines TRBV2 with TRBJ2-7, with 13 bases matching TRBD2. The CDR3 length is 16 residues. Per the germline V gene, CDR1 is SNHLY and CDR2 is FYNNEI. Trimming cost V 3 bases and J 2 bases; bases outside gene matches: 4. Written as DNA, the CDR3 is TGTGCCAGCAGTGAGGGGACTAGCGGGACTCCCTACGAGCAGTACTTC. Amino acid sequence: CASSEGTSGTPYEQYF.

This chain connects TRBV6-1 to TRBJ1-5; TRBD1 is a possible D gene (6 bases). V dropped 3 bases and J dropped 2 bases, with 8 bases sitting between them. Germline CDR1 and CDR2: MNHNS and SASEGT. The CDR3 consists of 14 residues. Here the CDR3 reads CASSDRGGNQPQHF. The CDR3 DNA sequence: TGTGCCAGCAGTGACAGGGGAGGCAATCAGCCCCAGCATTTT.

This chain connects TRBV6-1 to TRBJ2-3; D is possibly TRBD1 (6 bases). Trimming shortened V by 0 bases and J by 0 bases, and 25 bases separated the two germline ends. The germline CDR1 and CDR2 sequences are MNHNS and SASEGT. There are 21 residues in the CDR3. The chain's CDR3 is CASSEARLQGRIASSTDTQYF. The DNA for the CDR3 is TGTGCCAGCAGTGAAGCGAGGTTACAGGGAAGAATTGCGTCTAGCACAGATACGCAGTATTTT.

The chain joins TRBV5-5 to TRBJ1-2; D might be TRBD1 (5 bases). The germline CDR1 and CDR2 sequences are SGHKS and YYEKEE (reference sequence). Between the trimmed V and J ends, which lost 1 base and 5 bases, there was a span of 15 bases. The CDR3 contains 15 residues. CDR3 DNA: TGTGCCAGCAGCTTGATAGGGGCAGGTGAATATGGCTACACCTTC. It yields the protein CASSLIGAGEYGYTF.

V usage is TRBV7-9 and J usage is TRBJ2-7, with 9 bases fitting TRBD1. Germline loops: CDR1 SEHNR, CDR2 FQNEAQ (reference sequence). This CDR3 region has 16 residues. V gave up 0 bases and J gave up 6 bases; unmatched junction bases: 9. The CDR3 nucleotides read TGTGCCAGCAGCTTAGCCACTTGGACAGGGGAGCGCGAGCAGTACTTC. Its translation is CASSLATWTGEREQYF.

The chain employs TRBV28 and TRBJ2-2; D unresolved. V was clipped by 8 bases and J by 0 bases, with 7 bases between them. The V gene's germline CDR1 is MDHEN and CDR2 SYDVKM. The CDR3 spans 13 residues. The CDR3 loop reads CASQTSNTGELFF. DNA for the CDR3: TGTGCCAGCCAGACATCGAACACCGGGGAGCTGTTTTTT.

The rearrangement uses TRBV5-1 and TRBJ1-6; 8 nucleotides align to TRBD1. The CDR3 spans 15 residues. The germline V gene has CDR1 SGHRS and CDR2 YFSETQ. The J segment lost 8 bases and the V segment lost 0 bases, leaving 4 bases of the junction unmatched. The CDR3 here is CASSLGDRGHSPLHF. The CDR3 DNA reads TGCGCCAGCAGCTTGGGAGACAGGGGTCATTCACCCCTCCACTTT. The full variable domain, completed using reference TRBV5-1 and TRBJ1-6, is KAGVTQTPRYLIKTRGQQVTLSCSPISGHRSVSWYQQTPGQGLQFLFEYFSETQRNKGNFPGRFSGRQFSNSRSEMNVSTLELGDSALYLCASSLGDRGHSPLHFGNGTRLTVT.

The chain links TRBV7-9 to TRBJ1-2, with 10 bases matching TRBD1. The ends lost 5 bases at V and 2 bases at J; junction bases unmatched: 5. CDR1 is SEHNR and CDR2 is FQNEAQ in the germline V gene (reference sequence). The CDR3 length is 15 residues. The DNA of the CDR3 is TGTGCCAGCAGCCTCGACAGGGGGCGGAACTATGGCTACACCTTC. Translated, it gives CASSLDRGRNYGYTF.

CDR3 sequence: CASSPRPTGNYEQYF. Here the CDR3 DNA reads TGTGCCAGTAGTCCTCGCCCGACAGGAAACTACGAGCAGTACTTC. The genes are TRBV19 and TRBJ2-7; D possibly corresponds to TRBD1 (6 bases). The CDR3 has 15 residues. V was clipped by 5 bases and J by 3 bases, with 17 bases between them. Germline CDR1 is LNHDA and CDR2 is SQIVND (reference sequence).

Written as DNA, the CDR3 is TGTGCCAGCAGTACGCGGGGATCCTACTATGGCTACACCTTC. Translating it yields CASSTRGSYYGYTF. V is TRBV6-6 and J is TRBJ1-2; no reliable D call. The CDR3 runs to 14 residues. Germline lookup yields CDR1 MNHNY and CDR2 SVGAGI (reference sequence). Trimming took 5 bases from V and 3 from J, leaving 13 bases between them.

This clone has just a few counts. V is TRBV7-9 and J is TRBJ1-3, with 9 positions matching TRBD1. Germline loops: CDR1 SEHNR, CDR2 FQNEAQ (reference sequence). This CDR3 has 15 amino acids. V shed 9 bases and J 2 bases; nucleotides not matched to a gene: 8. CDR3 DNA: TGTGCCAGGGGGGACAGGGATGGGCCTGGAAACACCATATATTTT. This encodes CARGDRDGPGNTIYF. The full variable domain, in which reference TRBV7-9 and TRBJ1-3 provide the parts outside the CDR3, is DTGVSQNPRHKITKRGQNVTFRCDPISEHNRLYWYRQTLGQGPEFLTYFQNEAQLEKSRLLSDRFSAERPKGSFSTLEIQRTEQGDSAMYLCARGDRDGPGNTIYFGEGSWLTVV.

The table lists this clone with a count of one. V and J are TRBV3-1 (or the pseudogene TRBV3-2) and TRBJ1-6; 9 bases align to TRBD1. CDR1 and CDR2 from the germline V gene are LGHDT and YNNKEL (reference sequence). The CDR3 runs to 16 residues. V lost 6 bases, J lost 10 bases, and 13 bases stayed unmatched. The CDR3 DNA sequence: TGTGCCAGCAGGGGGGGCGGGACAGGGTCCGGGTCACCCCTCCACTTT. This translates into CASRGGGTGSGSPLHF.

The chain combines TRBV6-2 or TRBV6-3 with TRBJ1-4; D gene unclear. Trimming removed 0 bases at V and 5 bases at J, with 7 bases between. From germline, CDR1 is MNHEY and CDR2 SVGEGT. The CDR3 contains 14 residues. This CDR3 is CASSYSRSNEKLFF. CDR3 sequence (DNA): TGTGCCAGCAGTTACTCCCGTAGCAATGAAAAACTGTTTTTT.

The CDR3 loop is CASIPGGGYGYTF. The DNA of the CDR3 is TGTGCCAGCATCCCCGGGGGAGGGTATGGCTACACCTTC. The chain is built from TRBV2 and TRBJ1-2; weak D call: TRBD1 (5 bases). CDR3 length: 13 amino acids. Germline CDR1 reads SNHLY; CDR2 reads FYNNEI. The V gene lost 7 bases and the J gene lost 5 bases, with 14 bases spanning the gap.

Written as DNA, the CDR3 is TGTGCCAGCAGCCCGAGAGGCTATGGCTACACCTTC. Protein product: CASSPRGYGYTF. V is TRBV9 and J is TRBJ1-2; D remains ambiguous. CDR3 length: 12 residues. Germline CDR1 reads SGDLS; CDR2 reads YYNGEE. V lost 4 bases, J lost 4 bases, and 8 bases lay in between. Complete variable domain (other parts from reference TRBV9 and TRBJ1-2): DSGVTQTPKHLITATGQRVTLRCSPRSGDLSVYWYQQSLDQGLQFLIQYYNGEERAKGNILERFSAQQFPDLHSELNLSSLELGDSALYFCASSPRGYGYTFGSGTRLTVV.

The CDR3, as DNA: TGTGCCAGCAGTCCCGCGCGGCGGGGAGAATATGGCTACACCTTC. Translated: CASSPARRGEYGYTF. The V and J genes are TRBV6-5 and TRBJ1-2; D gene unclear. In germline, CDR1 is MNHEY, CDR2 SVGAGI. The CDR3 has 15 amino acids. The germline V and J ends were trimmed by 5 bases and 5 bases, with 18 bases remaining between them.

Here the CDR3 reads CASSPGGLAGAKEQFF. DNA for the CDR3: TGTGCCAGCAGCCCCGGGGGACTAGCGGGAGCGAAGGAGCAGTTCTTC. J is TRBJ2-1 and V is TRBV7-3; 14 nucleotides align to TRBD2. V lost 5 bases to trimming and J lost 10 bases; unmatched junction nucleotides: 10. Germline values: CDR1 SGHTA, CDR2 FQGTGA. This CDR3 region has 16 residues.

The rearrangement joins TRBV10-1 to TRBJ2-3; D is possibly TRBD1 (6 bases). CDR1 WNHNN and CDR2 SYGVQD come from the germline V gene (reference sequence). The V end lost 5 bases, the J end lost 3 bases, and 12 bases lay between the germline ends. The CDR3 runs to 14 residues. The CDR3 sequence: CASSRQASTDTQYF. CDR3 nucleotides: TGCGCCAGCAGTAGACAGGCGTCGACAGATACGCAGTATTTT.

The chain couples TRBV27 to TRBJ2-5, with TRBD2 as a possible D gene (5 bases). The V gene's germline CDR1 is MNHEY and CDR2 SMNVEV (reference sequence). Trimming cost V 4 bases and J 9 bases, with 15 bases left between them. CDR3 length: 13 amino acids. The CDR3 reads CASSSRVPSAQYF. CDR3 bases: TGTGCCAGCAGTTCGCGGGTCCCTTCGGCCCAGTACTTC.

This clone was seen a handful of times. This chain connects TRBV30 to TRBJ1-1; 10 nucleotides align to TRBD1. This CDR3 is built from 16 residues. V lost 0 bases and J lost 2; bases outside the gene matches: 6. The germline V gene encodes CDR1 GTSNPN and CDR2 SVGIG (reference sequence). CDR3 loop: CAWSVVWDRGNTEAFF. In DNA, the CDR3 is TGTGCCTGGAGTGTTGTGTGGGACAGGGGTAACACTGAAGCTTTCTTT.

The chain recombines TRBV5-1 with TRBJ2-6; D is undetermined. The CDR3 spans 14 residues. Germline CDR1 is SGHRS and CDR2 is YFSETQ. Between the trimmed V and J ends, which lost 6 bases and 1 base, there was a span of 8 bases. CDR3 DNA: TGCGCCAGCACCGACACGTCTGGGGCCAACGTCCTGACTTTC. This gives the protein CASTDTSGANVLTF.

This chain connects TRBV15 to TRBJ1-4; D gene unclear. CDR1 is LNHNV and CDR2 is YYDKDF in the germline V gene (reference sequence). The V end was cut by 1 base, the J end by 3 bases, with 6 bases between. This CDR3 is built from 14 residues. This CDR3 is CATSRGRANEKLFF. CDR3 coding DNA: TGTGCCACCAGCAGAGGGAGAGCTAATGAAAAACTGTTTTTT.